These 5 T cell receptor beta chains came from one sample sequenced in a study of blood T cells in healthy people across ages. Sample-barcoded 5' priming and a J-beta primer mix drove a second PCR of roughly 7 to 11 cycles. A single record per CDR3 protein comes from TCRdb applying MiXCR to the 5' RACE reads. The profile shows about 1.8 million distinct CDR3 sequences, around half of them singletons. The sample taken for sequencing was blood. Receptors were obtained from a woman between 40 and 50 years old in good health.

This clonotype was counted between two and nine times. This rearrangement joins TRBV7-2 to TRBJ2-3; 9 bases map to TRBD2. The germline gives CDR1 SGHTA, CDR2 FQGNSA. The CDR3 contains 17 residues. The trim removed 3 bases at V and 1 base at J, leaving 8 bases unmatched. The CDR3 loop reads CASSFSGGGARTDTQYF. CDR3 DNA sequence: TGTGCCAGCAGCTTTTCGGGCGGGGGGGCACGCACAGATACGCAGTATTTT.

This clonotype was counted only a few times. The chain uses TRBV27 and TRBJ2-7, with D hard to call. The CDR3 has 12 amino acids. Trimming pared 10 bases from V and 0 bases from J, leaving 10 bases between. The germline CDR1 and CDR2 sequences are MNHEY and SMNVEV (reference sequence). Here the CDR3 DNA reads TGTGCCACCGGGTCCCACTCCTACGAGCAGTACTTC. Its protein product is CATGSHSYEQYF.

The rearrangement joins TRBV6-5 to TRBJ2-5; a possible D gene is TRBD1 (6 bases). V was trimmed by 5 bases and J by 7 bases, leaving 17 bases between them. The germline CDR1 and CDR2 sequences are MNHEY and SVGAGI. The CDR3 loop spans 14 amino acids. In DNA, the CDR3 is TGTGCCAGCAGTCCACGGACAACCAGGGGGACCCAGTACTTC. This gives the protein CASSPRTTRGTQYF.

The gene calls are TRBV13 and TRBJ2-7; TRBD2 aligns across 9 bases. Per the germline V gene, CDR1 is PRHDT and CDR2 is FYEKMQ (reference sequence). Losses at the gene ends were 5 bases for V and 6 bases for J; bases not matched to a gene: 2. This CDR3 contains 12 residues. This CDR3 reads CASSETSGEQYF. CDR3 nucleotides: TGTGCCAGCAGCGAGACTAGCGGCGAGCAGTACTTC.

This clonotype was observed a handful of times. The chain carries TRBV12-3 or TRBV12-4 and TRBJ2-1; possibly TRBD2 for D (7 bases). The CDR3 loop spans 17 amino acids. Trimming removed 5 bases from V and 0 bases from J, with 17 bases in between. CDR3 nucleotide sequence: TGTGCCAGCAGTCATGACATAGGGGGGGGCTCCTACAATGAGCAGTTCTTC. Amino acids: CASSHDIGGGSYNEQFF.